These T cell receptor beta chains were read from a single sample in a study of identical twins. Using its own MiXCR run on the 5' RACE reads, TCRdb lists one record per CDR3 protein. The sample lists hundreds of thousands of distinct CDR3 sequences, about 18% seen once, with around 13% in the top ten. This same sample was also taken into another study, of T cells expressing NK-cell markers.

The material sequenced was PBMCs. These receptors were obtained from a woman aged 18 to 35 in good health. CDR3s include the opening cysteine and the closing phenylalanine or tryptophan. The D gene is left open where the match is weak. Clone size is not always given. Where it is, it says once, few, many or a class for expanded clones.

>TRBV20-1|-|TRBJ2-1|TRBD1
TGCAGTGCTCCCCGGGGGACAGGGACCGGCAATGAGCAGTTCTTC
CSAPRGTGTGNEQFF
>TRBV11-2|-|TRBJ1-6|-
TGTGCCAGCAGCTCTTTTCCCTCGGGTGGGTCACCCCTCCACTTT
CASSSFPSGGSPLHF
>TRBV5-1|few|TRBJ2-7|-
TGCGCCAGCAGCCAACAGGGATGGAACGAGCAGTACTTC
CASSQQGWNEQYF
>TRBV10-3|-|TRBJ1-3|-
TGTGCCATGAAATCCTCTGGAAACACCATATATTTT
CAMKSSGNTIYF
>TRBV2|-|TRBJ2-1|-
TGTGCCAGCAGGGGGGGTCGGGGAATAAACAATGAGCAGTTCTTC
CASRGGRGINNEQFF
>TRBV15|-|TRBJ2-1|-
TGTGCCACCAGCGAGCGGGTTCTCTCCTACAATGAGCAGTTCTTC
CATSERVLSYNEQFF
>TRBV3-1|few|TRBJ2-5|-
TGTGCCAGCAGCCAGGAAAGAGTGTCCCAGTACTTC
CASSQERVSQYF
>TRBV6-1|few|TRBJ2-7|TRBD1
TGTGCCTCCCGTTCGTCCGGTGGACAGGGGTCCTTC
CASRSSGGQGSF
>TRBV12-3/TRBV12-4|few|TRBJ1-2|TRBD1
TGTGCCAGCACCAGACAGGGGGGGTTCTATGGCTACACCTTC
CASTRQGGFYGYTF
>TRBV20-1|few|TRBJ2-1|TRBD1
TGCAGTGCTAGAGATGGGACAGGGAGCTCCTACAATGAGCAGTTCTTC
CSARDGTGSSYNEQFF
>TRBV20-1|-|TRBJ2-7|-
TGCAGTGCTTGGACCTTTTCTCAATCCTACGAGCAGTACTTC
CSAWTFSQSYEQYF
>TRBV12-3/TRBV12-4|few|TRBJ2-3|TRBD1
TGTGCCAGCAGTCCGCAACGAAGGGGGCGCGGCGATACGCAGTATTTT
CASSPQRRGRGDTQYF
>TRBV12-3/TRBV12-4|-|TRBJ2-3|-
TGTGCCAGCAGTTTCATGGCAGGCGTATCTAGCACAGATACGCAGTATTTT
CASSFMAGVSSTDTQYF
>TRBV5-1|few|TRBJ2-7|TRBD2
TGCGCCAGCAACGACGGGGGGGCCTACGAGCAGTACTTC
CASNDGGAYEQYF
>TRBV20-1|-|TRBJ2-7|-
TGCAGTGCTATACCGTCAATTTCTAGCTACGAGCAGTACTTC
CSAIPSISSYEQYF
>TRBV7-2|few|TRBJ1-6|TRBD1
TGTGCCAGCAGCTCCACAGGGGCTGGATCACCCCTCCACTTT
CASSSTGAGSPLHF
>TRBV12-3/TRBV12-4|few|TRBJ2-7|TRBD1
TGTGCCAGCAGCGAAATAGGAGGGGCAGGGGGCCCCTACGAGCAGTACTTC
CASSEIGGAGGPYEQYF
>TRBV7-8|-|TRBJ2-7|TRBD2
TGTGCCAGCAGCTTATTCGGCAGCTGGGGGGGCGAGCAGTACTTC
CASSLFGSWGGEQYF
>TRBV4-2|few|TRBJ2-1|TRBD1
TGTGCCAGCAGCCTGGCACAGGGGGGTGAGCAGTTCTTC
CASSLAQGGEQFF
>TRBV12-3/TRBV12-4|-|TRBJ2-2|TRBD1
TGTGCCAGCAGTGTTAGTTGGACAGGGCGGACCGGGGAGCTGTTTTTT
CASSVSWTGRTGELFF
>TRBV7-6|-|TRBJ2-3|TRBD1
TGTGCCAGCAGCTACGACAGGGGAGGCACAGATACGCAGTATTTT
CASSYDRGGTDTQYF
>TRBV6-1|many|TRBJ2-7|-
TGTGCCAGCAGTGTTAGCACGCCGGGGGAGCAGTACTTC
CASSVSTPGEQYF